The clone carrying this T cell receptor (beta chain) was observed once. Its antigen is still unknown. V was pared by 1 base and J by 5 bases, with 15 bases between. CDR1 SGHDT and CDR2 YYEEEE come from the germline V gene. The CDR3 is 15 residues long. With 60 Vbeta and 13 Jbeta primers, the PCR was carried out. Assay: immunoSEQ multiplex PCR; the TCRdb copy retains only in-frame clones and omits some. Of about 180,000 clones listed, approximately 80% are singletons. This entry comes from a study of cytomegalovirus exposure and HLA in healthy donors. Whole-study findings and limits: Researchers had no immune exposure information except CMV serostatus available. Judged likely to be a sequencing artifact was a cluster of highly shared sequence variants. The study reported that TCR beta sequences accurately predicted HLA-A and HLA-B alleles in most subjects. A later analysis found TCR association rates differed by HLA locus, highest for DRB1 and lowest for HLA-C.

The V call is TRBV5-6, the J call TRBJ2-5; D gene uncertain. The receptor was isolated from a boy younger than 10 in good health and CMV-seronegative. Material for sequencing was PBMCs. The CDR3 loop reads CASSLFLAREETQYF. As DNA, the CDR3 is TGTGCCAGCAGCTTGTTTTTGGCTAGAGAGGAGACCCAGTACTTC.